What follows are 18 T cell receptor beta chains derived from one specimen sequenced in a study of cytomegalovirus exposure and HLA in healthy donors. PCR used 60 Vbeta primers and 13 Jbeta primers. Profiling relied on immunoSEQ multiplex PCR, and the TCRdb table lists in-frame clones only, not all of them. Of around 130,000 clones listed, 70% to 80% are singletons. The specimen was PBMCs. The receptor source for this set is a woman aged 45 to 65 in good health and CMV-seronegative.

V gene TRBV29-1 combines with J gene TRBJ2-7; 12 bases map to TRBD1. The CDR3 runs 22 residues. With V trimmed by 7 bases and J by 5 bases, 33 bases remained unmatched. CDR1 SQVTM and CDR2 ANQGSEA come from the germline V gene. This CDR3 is CSAAGVGEPGQGASGMQNEQYF. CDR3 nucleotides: TGCAGCGCTGCGGGGGTTGGGGAACCGGGACAGGGGGCCAGTGGGATGCAGAACGAGCAGTACTTC.

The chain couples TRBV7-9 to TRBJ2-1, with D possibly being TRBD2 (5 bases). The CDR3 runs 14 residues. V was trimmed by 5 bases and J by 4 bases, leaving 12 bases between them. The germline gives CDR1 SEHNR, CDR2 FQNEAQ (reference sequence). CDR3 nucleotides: TGTGCCAGCAGCAAAGGAGGCGGTTACAATGAGCAGTTCTTC. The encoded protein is CASSKGGGYNEQFF.

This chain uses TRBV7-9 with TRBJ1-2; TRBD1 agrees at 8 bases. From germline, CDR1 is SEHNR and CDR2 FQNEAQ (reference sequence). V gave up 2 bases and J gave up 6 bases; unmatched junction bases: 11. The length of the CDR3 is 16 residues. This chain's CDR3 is CASSLWVGQGLDGYTF. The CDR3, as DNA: TGTGCCAGCAGCTTATGGGTTGGACAGGGATTAGATGGCTACACCTTC.

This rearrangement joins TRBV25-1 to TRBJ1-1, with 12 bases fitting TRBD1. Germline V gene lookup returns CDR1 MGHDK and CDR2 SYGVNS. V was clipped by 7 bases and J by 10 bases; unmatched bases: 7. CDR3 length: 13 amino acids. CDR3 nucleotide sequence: TGTGCCAGCAAACTTGGGACAGGGGGCTTAGCTTTCTTT. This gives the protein CASKLGTGGLAFF.

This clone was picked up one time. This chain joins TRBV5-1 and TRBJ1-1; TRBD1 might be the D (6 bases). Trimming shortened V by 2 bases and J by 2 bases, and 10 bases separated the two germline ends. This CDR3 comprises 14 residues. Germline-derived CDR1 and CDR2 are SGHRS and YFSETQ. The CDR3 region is CASSFRGGNTEAFF. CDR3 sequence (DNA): TGCGCCAGCAGCTTTCGGGGGGGCAACACTGAAGCTTTCTTT.

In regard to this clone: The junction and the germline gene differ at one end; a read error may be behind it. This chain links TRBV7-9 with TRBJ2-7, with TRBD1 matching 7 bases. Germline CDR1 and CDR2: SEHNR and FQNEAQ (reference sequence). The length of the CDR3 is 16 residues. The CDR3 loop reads CSSSFNPGTVTYEQYF. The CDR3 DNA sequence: TGTTCCAGCAGCTTCAATCCCGGGACAGTAACCTACGAGCAGTACTTC.

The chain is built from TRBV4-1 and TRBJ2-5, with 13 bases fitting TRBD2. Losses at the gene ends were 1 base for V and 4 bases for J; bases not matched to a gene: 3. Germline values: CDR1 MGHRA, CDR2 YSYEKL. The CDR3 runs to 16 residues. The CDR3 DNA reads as TGCGCCAGCAGCCAAGGACTAGCGGGAGGCGGAGAGACCCAGTACTTC. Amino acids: CASSQGLAGGGETQYF.

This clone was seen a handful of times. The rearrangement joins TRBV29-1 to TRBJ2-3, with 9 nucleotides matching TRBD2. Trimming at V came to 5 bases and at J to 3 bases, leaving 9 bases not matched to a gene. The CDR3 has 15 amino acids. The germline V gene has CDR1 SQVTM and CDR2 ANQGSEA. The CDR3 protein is CSVLNSGSQTDTQYF. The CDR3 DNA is TGCAGCGTTCTAAATAGCGGGAGTCAAACAGATACGCAGTATTTT.

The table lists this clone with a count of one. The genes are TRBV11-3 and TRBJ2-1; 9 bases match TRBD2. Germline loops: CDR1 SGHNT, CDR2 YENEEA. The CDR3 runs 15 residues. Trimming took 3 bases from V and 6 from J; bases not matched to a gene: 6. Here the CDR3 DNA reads TGTGCCAGCAGCTTCTTAGCGGGAGCTCGCAATGAGCAGTTCTTC. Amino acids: CASSFLAGARNEQFF.

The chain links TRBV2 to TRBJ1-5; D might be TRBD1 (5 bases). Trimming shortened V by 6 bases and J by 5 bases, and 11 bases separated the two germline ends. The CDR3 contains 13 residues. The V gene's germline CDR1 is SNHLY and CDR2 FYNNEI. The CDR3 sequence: CASSLQGDQPQHF. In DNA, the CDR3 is TGTGCCAGCAGCCTCCAGGGTGATCAGCCCCAGCATTTT.

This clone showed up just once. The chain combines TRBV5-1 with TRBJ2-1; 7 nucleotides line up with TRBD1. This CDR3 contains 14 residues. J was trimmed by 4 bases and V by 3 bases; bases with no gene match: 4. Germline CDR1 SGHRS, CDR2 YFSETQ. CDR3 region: CASSSTGQYNEQFF. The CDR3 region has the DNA TGCGCCAGCAGCTCCACGGGACAGTACAATGAGCAGTTCTTC.

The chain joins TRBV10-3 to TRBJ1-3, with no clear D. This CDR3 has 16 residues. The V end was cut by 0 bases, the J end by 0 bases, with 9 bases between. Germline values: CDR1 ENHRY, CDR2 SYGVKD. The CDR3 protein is CAISESRRDSGNTIYF. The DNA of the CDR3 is TGTGCCATCAGTGAGTCCAGGCGAGACTCTGGAAACACCATATATTTT.

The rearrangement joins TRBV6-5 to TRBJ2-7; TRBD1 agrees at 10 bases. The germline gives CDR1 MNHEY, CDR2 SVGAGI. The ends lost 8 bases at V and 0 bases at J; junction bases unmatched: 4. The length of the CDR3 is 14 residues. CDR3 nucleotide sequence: TGTGCCAGCGCCGGGACAGGGGACTCCTACGAGCAGTACTTC. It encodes CASAGTGDSYEQYF.

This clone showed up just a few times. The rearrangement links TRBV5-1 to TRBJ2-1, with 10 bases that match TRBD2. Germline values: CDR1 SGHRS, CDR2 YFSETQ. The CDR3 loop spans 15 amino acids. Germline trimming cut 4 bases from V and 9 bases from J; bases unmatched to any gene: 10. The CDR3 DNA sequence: TGCGCCAGCAGCGGCACCGGGACTAGCGTCAGTGAGCAGTTCTTC. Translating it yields CASSGTGTSVSEQFF.

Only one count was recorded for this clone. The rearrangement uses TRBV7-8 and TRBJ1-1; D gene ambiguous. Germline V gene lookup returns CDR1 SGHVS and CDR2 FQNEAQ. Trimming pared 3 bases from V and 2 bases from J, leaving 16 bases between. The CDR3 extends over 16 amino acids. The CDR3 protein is CASSLDPEAFNTEAFF. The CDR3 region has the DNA TGTGCCAGCAGCTTGGATCCGGAGGCCTTTAACACTGAAGCTTTCTTT.

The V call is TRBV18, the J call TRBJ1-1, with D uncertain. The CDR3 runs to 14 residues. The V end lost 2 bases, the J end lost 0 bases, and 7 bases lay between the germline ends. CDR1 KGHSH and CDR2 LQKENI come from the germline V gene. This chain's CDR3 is CASSPSGLNTEAFF. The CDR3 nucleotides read TGTGCCAGCTCACCAAGTGGGCTGAACACTGAAGCTTTCTTT.

The CDR3, as DNA: TGCGCCAGCAGCCAAGATTGGACTAGCTCCTACAATGAGCAGTTCTTC. It codes for CASSQDWTSSYNEQFF. V gene TRBV4-3 combines with J gene TRBJ2-1, with 7 bases identical to TRBD2. Germline V gene data show CDR1 as LGHNA and CDR2 as YSLEER. The V and J ends lost 0 bases and 0 bases, in that order; junction bases with no gene match: 2. The CDR3 length is 16 residues.

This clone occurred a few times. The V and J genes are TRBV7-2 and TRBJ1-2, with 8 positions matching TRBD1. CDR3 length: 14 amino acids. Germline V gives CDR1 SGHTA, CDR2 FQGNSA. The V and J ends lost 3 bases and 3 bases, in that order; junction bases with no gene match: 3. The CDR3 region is CASSFTGGDYGYTF. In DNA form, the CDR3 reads TGTGCCAGCAGCTTTACAGGGGGGGACTATGGCTACACCTTC.